This T cell receptor beta chain was captured in a study of Ad26.COV2.S vaccination and SARS-CoV-2 variants (dated by TCRdb to the early 2020s). With respect to the entire study: Vaccine-arm donors were drawn from COV1001, a multicentre, randomized, double-blind, placebo-controlled phase I-IIa trial of Ad26.COV2.S in healthy adults. Ad26.COV2.S was given intramuscularly at 5x10^10 or 1x10^11 viral particles, as a single shot or as two shots 56 days apart. TCRbeta repertoire sequencing was used to assess the specificity and breadth of SARS-CoV-2-reactive T cell receptors after Ad26.COV2.S vaccination. Investigators did not know the trial group allocation while performing experiments and assessing outcomes. Trial participants were randomized into five groups of five: low-dose or high-dose Ad26.COV2.S given once or twice, or placebo on both occasions. The TCR-sequenced set comprised approximately 30 samples: approximately 20 Ad26.COV2.S vaccine recipients, 5 placebo recipients and 8 SARS-CoV-2 convalescent individuals.

The immunoSEQ Assay was the method used to sequence TCRbeta CDR3 regions. After extraction, genomic DNA underwent amplification by bias-controlled multiplex PCR, followed by high-throughput sequencing. In the source study's methods: To quantify the absolute abundance of each unique TCRbeta CDR3 region, sequences were collapsed and filtered. T cell fraction was estimated by normalizing TCRbeta template counts to usable DNA, which was measured by amplifying reference genes present in all nucleated cells. Repertoire TCRs were annotated as SARS-CoV-2-specific by exact matching of V gene, CDR3 amino acid sequence and J gene to a known reactive TCR set. MIRA supplied the reference SARS-CoV-2 TCR set, which was filtered for enrichment in COVID-19-positive ImmuneCODE repertoires so that public or cross-reactive TCRs were removed. Based on the MIRA antigens, annotated TCRs were further analysed at the level of specific ORF or position within ORF. Depth was the summed frequency of annotated unique rearrangements, while breadth was defined as annotated unique rearrangements over total unique productive rearrangements. Two-sided Wilcoxon rank-sum tests were used to compare TCR breadth between groups. TCRdb took this table from immuneACCESS and kept in-frame rearrangements with V and J called. Such tables lack part of the clones; where checked against another copy, unresolved V genes explain under half of the gap, and the rest is unexplained. Clonal size and the V and J genes are those of that table, whereas D and trimming came from the DNA. The sample table shows hundreds of thousands of clones, and 89% are seen once. The ten largest account for about 2.5% of the sample.

With respect to this clone: Its cognate antigen has yet to be identified. There are no base qualities to consult, and no much larger clone falls within one base.

The CDR3 runs 13 amino acids, cysteine and phenylalanine included. Just the 39-base CDR3 DNA is kept, in frame starting at base 1. V loses 6 bases at its end and J loses 15 bases; junction bases beyond the gene matches: 15. The germline V gene gives CDR1 as KGHSH and CDR2 as LQKENI. Broad study findings and their caveats: It was noted by the authors that total T cell responses may have been underestimated by the TCR breadth and depth analyses. Higher spike-specific TCR breadth was observed in Ad26.COV2.S recipients than in placebo recipients (P = 0.0014). Comparable non-spike TCR breadth was observed between vaccine and placebo recipients, consistent with only spike being contained in the vaccine. The study was not powered to compare responses between vaccine doses or regimens. After vaccination, spike-specific CD8+ and CD4+ T cell responses were reported to show substantial breadth.

The treatment or condition label corresponds to: some 20 received Ad26.COV2.S at low or high dose, single or two shots; roughly 5 received placebo; per-sample allocation not given. For vaccine and placebo recipients, the sequenced repertoires came from samples collected on day 63 after the first injection. Cohort 1b enrolled about two dozen adults aged 18-55 years at a single site in Boston, USA, between 29 July and 7 August 2020. As a vaccine, Ad26.COV2.S was a replication-incompetent adenovirus type 26 vector that expressed a prefusion-stabilized SARS-CoV-2 spike protein derived from the original Wuhan strain.

In this chain, TRBV18 is recombined with TRBJ2-3, with 7 bases matching TRBD2. The receptor was derived from a person between 18 and 60 years old who received the Ad26.COV2.S COVID-19 vaccine or a placebo. Sequences were derived from peripheral blood, sampled in a trial of Ad26.COV2.S vaccine versus placebo. CDR3 reads: CASSSAETSPKYF. Here is the DNA: TGTGCCAGCTCGTCGGCCGAGACTAGCCCCAAATATTTT. The full variable domain, completed from the reference TRBV18 and TRBJ2-3 proteins outside the CDR3, reads NAGVMQNPRHLVRRRGQEARLRCSPMKGHSHVYWYRQLPEEGLKFMVYLQKENIIDESGMPKERFSAEFPKEGPSILRIQQVVRGDSAAYFCASSSAETSPKYFGPGTRLTVL.